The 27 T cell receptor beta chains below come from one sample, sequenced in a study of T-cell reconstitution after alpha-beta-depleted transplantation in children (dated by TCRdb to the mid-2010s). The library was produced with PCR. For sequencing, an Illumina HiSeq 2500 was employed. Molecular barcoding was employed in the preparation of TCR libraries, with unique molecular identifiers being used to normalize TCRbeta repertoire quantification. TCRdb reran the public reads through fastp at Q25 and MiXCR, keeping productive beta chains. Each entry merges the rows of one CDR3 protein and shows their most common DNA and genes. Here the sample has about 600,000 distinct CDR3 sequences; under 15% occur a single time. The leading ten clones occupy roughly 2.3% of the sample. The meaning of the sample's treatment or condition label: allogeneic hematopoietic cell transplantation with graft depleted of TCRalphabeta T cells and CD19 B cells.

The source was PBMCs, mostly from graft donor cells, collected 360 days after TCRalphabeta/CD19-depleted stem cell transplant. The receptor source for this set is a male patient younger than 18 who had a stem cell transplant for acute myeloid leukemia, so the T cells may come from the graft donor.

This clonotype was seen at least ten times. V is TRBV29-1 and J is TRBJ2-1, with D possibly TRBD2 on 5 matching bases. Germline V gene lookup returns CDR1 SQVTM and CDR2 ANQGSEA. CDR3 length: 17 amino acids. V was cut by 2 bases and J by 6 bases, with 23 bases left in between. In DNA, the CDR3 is TGCAGCGTTGAATCCCGAGGAGTGGGAGCCCTTGCCAATGAGCAGTTCTTC. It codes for CSVESRGVGALANEQFF.

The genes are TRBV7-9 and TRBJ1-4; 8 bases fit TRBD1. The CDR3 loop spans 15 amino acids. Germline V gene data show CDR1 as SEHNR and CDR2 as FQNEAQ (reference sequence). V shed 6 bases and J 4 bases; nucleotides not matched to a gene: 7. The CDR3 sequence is CASRAAGGYNEKLFF. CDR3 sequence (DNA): TGTGCCAGCAGAGCTGCAGGGGGCTATAATGAAAAACTGTTTTTT. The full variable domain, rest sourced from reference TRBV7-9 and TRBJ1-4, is DTGVSQNPRHKITKRGQNVTFRCDPISEHNRLYWYRQTLGQGPEFLTYFQNEAQLEKSRLLSDRFSAERPKGSFSTLEIQRTEQGDSAMYLCASRAAGGYNEKLFFGSGTQLSVL.

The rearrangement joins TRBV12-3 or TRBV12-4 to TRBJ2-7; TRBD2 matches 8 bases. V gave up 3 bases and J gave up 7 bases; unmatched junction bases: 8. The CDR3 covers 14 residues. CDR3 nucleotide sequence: TGTGCCAGCAGTTTGCTCGGGAGGGCCCGGGAGCAGTACTTC. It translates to CASSLLGRAREQYF.

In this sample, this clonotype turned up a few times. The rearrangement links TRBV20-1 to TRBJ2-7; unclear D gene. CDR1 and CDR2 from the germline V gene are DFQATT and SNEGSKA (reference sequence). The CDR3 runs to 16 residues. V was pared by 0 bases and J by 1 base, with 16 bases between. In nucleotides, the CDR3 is TGCAGTGCTAGAGATTTAGGCGGAGCCCCTTCCTACGAGCAGTACTTC. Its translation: CSARDLGGAPSYEQYF.

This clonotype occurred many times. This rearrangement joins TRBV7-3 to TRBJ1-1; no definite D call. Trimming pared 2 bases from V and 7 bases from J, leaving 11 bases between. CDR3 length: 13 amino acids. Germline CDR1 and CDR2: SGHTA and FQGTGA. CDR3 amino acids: CASSLWRKGEAFF. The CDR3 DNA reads TGTGCCAGCAGCTTATGGAGGAAGGGTGAAGCTTTCTTT.

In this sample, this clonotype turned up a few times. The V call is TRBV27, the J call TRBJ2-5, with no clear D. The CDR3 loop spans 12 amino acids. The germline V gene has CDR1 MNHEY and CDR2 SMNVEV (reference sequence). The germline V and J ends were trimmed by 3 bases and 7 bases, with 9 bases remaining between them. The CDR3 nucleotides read TGTGCCAGCAGTTTTGGGGAAGGGACCCAGTACTTC. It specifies CASSFGEGTQYF.

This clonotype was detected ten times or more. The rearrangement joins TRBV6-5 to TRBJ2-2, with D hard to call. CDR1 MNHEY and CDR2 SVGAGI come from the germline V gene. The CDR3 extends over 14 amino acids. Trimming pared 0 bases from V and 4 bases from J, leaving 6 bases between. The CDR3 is CASSYSRFTGELFF. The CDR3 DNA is TGTGCCAGCAGTTACTCGAGATTCACCGGGGAGCTGTTTTTT.

Here the CDR3 DNA reads TGTGCCACCAGCAGAGATTGGACTACCCGAGATTCGTCCTACAATGAGCAGTTCTTC. It yields the protein CATSRDWTTRDSSYNEQFF. The rearrangement uses TRBV15 and TRBJ2-1; D perhaps matches TRBD2 (6 bases). From germline, CDR1 is LNHNV and CDR2 YYDKDF (reference sequence). The CDR3 extends over 19 amino acids. V dropped 0 bases and J dropped 1 base, with 19 bases sitting between them.

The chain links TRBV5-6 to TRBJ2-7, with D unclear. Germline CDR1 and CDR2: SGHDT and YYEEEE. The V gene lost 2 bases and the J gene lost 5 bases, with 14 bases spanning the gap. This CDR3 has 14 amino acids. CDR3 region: CASSFPQSGDEQYF. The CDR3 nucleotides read TGTGCCAGCAGCTTCCCCCAGTCAGGTGACGAGCAGTACTTC.

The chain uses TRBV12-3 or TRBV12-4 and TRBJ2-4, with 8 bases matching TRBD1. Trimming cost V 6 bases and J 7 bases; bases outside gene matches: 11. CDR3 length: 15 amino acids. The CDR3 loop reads CASSLDGRGPNIQYF. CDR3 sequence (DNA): TGTGCCAGCAGCCTAGACGGCAGGGGGCCGAACATTCAGTACTTC.

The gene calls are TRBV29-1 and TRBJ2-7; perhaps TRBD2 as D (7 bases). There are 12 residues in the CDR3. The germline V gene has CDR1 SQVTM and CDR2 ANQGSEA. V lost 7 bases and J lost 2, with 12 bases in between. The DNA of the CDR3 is TGCAGCGGGGGGGGCTCCCCCTACGAGCAGTACTTC. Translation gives CSGGGSPYEQYF.

Here the CDR3 reads CASSSLTGTQYF. The CDR3, as DNA: TGTGCCAGCAGTTCCCTCACGGGGACCCAGTACTTC. The J gene is TRBJ2-5, the V gene TRBV6-5; D is ambiguous. The CDR3 sequence is 12 residues long. The V and J ends lost 4 bases and 7 bases respectively, with 10 bases between them. CDR1 is MNHEY and CDR2 is SVGAGI in the germline V gene.

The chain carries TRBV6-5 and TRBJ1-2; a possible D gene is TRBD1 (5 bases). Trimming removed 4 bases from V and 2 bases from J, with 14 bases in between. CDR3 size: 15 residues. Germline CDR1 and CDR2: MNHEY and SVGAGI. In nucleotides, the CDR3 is TGTGCCAGCAGTTCGGGGCATTGGGGGAACTATGGCTACACCTTC. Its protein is CASSSGHWGNYGYTF.

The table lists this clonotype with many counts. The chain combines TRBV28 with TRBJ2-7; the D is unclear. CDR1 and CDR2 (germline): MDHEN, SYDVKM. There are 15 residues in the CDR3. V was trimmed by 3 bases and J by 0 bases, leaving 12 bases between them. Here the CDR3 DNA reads TGTGCCAGCAGTTTCCCCGACACCAGCTCCTACGAGCAGTACTTC. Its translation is CASSFPDTSSYEQYF.

As DNA, the CDR3 is TGCGCCAGCAGCTTGATGACAGGCACCTACAATGAGCAGTTCTTC. Its translation: CASSLMTGTYNEQFF. V usage is TRBV5-1 and J usage is TRBJ2-1, with D maybe TRBD1 (6 bases). CDR1 SGHRS and CDR2 YFSETQ come from the germline V gene. This CDR3 region has 15 residues. V was clipped by 1 base and J by 2 bases, with 10 bases between them.

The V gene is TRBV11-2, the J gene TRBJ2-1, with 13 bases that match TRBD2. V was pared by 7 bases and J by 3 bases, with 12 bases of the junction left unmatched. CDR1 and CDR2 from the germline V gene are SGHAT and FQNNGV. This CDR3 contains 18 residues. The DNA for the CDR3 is TGTGCCAGCACCTTTAATAGACTAGCGGGAGGTGGCTACAATGAGCAGTTCTTC. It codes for CASTFNRLAGGGYNEQFF.

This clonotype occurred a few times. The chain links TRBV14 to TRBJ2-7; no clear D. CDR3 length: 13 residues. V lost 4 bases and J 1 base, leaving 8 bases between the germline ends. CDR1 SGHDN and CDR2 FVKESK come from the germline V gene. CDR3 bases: TGTGCCAGCAGCCGCGCGGATTCCTACGAGCAGTACTTC. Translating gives CASSRADSYEQYF.

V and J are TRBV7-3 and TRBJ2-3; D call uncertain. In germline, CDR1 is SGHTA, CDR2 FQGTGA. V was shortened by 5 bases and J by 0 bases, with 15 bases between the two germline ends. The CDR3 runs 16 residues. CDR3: CASSPTRTASTDTQYF. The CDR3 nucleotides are TGTGCCAGCAGCCCCACAAGGACGGCTAGCACAGATACGCAGTATTTT.

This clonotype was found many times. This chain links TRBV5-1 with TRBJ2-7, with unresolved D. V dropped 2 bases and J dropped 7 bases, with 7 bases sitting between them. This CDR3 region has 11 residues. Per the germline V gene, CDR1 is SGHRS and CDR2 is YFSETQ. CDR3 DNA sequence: TGCGCCAGCAGCTTTAGTGATGAGCAGTACTTC. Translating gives CASSFSDEQYF. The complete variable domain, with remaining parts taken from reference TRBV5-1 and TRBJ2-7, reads KAGVTQTPRYLIKTRGQQVTLSCSPISGHRSVSWYQQTPGQGLQFLFEYFSETQRNKGNFPGRFSGRQFSNSRSEMNVSTLELGDSALYLCASSFSDEQYFGPGTRLTVT.

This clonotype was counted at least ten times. The CDR3 DNA is TGTGCCAGCAGCGTAGACCCCCACAGCCTACAAGAGACCCAGTACTTC. Amino acid sequence: CASSVDPHSLQETQYF. This sequence joins TRBV9 and TRBJ2-5; D not resolved. This CDR3 is 16 amino acids long. V gave up 0 bases and J gave up 2 bases, with 14 bases separating them. Germline CDR1 SGDLS, CDR2 YYNGEE.

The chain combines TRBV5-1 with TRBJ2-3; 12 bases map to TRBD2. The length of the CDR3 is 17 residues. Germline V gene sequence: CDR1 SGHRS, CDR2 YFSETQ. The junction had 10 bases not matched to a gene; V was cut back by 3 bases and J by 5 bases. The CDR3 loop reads CASSYTGLAGNVDTQYF. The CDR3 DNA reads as TGCGCCAGCAGCTATACGGGACTAGCGGGCAATGTAGATACGCAGTATTTT.

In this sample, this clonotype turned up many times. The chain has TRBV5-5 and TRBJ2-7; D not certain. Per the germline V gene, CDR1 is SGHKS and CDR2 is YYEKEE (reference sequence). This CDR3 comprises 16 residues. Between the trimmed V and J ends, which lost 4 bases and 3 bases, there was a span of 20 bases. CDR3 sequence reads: CASSLTELGRNYEQYF. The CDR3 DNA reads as TGTGCCAGCAGCCTGACGGAGCTAGGGCGGAACTACGAGCAGTACTTC.

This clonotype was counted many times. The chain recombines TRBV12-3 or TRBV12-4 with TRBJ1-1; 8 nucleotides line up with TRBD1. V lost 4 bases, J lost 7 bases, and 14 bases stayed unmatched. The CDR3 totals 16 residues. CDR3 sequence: CASSSQGAPRRGEAFF. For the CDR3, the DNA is TGTGCCAGCAGTTCCCAGGGGGCCCCTCGGAGAGGTGAAGCTTTCTTT.

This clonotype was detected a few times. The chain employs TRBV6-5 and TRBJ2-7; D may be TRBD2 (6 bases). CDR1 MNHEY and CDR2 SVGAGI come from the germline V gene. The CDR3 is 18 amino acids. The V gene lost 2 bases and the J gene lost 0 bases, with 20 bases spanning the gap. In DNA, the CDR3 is TGTGCCAGCAGTTACGAATGGTGGGGTAGCGGTGACTCCTACGAGCAGTACTTC. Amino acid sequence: CASSYEWWGSGDSYEQYF.

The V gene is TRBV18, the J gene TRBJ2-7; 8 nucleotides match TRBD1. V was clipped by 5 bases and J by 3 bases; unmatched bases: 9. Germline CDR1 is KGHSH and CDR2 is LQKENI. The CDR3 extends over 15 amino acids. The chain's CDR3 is CASSTTGTGIYEQYF. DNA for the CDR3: TGTGCCAGCTCAACAACCGGGACAGGCATCTACGAGCAGTACTTC. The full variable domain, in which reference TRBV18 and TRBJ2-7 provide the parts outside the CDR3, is NAGVMQNPRHLVRRRGQEARLRCSPMKGHSHVYWYRQLPEEGLKFMVYLQKENIIDESGMPKERFSAEFPKEGPSILRIQQVVRGDSAAYFCASSTTGTGIYEQYFGPGTRLTVT.

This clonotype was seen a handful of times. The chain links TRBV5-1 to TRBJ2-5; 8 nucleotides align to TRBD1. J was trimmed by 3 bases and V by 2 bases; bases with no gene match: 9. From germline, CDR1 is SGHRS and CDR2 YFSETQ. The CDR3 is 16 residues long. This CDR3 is CASSFTRTGTKETQYF. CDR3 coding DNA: TGCGCCAGCAGCTTTACAAGGACAGGGACCAAAGAGACCCAGTACTTC.

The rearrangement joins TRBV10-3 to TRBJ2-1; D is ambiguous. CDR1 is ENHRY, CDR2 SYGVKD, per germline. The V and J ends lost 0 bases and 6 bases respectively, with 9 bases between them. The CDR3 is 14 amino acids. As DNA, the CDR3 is TGTGCCATCAGTGAGTCGGTACCAGCCAATGAGCAGTTCTTC. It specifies CAISESVPANEQFF.